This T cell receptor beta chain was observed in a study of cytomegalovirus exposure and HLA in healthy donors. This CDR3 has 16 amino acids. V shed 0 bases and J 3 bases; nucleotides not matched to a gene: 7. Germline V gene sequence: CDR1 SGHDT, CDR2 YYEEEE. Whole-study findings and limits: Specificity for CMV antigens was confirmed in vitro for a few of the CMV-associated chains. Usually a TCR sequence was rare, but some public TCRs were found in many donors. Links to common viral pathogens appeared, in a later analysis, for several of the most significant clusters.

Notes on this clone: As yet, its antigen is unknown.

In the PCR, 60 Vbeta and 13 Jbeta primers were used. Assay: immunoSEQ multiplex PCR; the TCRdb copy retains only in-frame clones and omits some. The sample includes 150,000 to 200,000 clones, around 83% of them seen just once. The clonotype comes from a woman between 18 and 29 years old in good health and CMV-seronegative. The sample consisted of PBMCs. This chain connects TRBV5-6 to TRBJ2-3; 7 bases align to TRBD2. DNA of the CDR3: TGTGCCAGCAGCTTGGCTTCCAGGGAGGGGACAGATACGCAGTATTTT. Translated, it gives CASSLASREGTDTQYF. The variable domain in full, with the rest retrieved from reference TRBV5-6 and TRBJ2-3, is DAGVTQSPTHLIKTRGQQVTLRCSPKSGHDTVSWYQQALGQGPQFIFQYYEEEERQRGNFPDRFSGHQFPNYSSELNVNALLLGDSALYLCASSLASREGTDTQYFGPGTRLTVL.